These T cell receptor beta chains were read from a single sample in a study of blood T cell repertoires in COVID-19. The repertoire was sequenced with immunoSEQ multiplex PCR; TCRdb's copy has only in-frame clones and lacks some. The repertoire holds 150,000 to 180,000 clones, 80% to 90% seen once, with roughly 15% in the top ten. The sequencing sample was made of peripheral blood. The origin of the receptors is a woman in her thirties or forties with acute or convalescent COVID-19. CDR3s include the opening cysteine and the closing phenylalanine or tryptophan.

V gene	J gene	CDR3 protein
TRBV7-9	TRBJ2-2	CASSWTGNTGELFF
TRBV5-1	TRBJ2-5	CASSGLQETQYF
TRBV3-1/TRBV3-2	TRBJ2-5	CASSQTGRGETQYF
TRBV7-3	TRBJ2-2	CASSTTGGHTGELFF
TRBV5-1	TRBJ1-2	CASSLAGGKENGYTF
TRBV5-1	TRBJ2-7	CASSLEAASGEQYF
TRBV28	TRBJ2-1	CASSTLRGAGNEQFF
TRBV30	TRBJ2-2	CAWSVRSLANTGELFF
TRBV28	TRBJ1-4	CASSLGARSNEKLFF
TRBV2	TRBJ2-7	CASSDPGQVYEQYF
TRBV7-9	TRBJ2-1	CASSFRGYPGSYNEQFF
TRBV30	TRBJ1-2	CAWTGGAYGYTF
TRBV11-2	TRBJ2-5	CASSLGTSGLETQYF
TRBV9	TRBJ2-3	CASSPHGGSLRTDTQYF
TRBV4-2	TRBJ1-2	CASSQDNKGDYGYTF
TRBV15	TRBJ2-7	CATSRAPQTGTGSKEQYF
TRBV7-6	TRBJ2-1	CASSSHIPLAGGLSEQFF
TRBV30	TRBJ1-6	CAWGQTNSPLHF
TRBV3-1/TRBV3-2	TRBJ2-3	CASSPPSVQADTQYF
TRBV6-2/TRBV6-3	TRBJ2-3	CASSSRGNTQYF
TRBV2	TRBJ2-7	CASSGRSGTGVYEQYF
TRBV10-1	TRBJ2-4	CASSRDSRGIQYF
TRBV30	TRBJ2-4	CALKPGAKNIQYF
TRBV10-3	TRBJ2-1	CAISGIAGVNEQFF
TRBV2	TRBJ2-7	CASRPGQGSYEQYF
TRBV12-5	TRBJ1-1	CASGLPQTEAFF
TRBV5-6	TRBJ1-2	CASSSGTGVYGYTF
TRBV19	TRBJ1-5	CASSIWQGPQPQHF
TRBV6-5	TRBJ2-2	CASGGLANTGELFF
TRBV29-1	TRBJ2-7	CSGPCEQYF
TRBV19	TRBJ2-2	CASSTGGGTGELFF
TRBV24-1	TRBJ2-2	CATSAFHGGQGTGELFF
TRBV6-5	TRBJ1-4	CASSYSSRVEKLFF
TRBV29-1	TRBJ2-1	CSVPDRGTYNEQFF
TRBV28	TRBJ2-2	CASSFLAGYTGELFF
TRBV5-5	TRBJ2-7	CASSFTTHGTGDSEQYF
TRBV28	TRBJ1-4	CASSGYRELFF
TRBV11-2	TRBJ1-1	CASSFTGEVAEAFF
TRBV27	TRBJ1-2	CASSLDRVGYGYTF
TRBV30	TRBJ2-3	CAWSRAAGVTDTQYF
TRBV5-6	TRBJ2-2	CASSVQGFTGELFF
TRBV6-5	TRBJ1-1	CASRPTGYDTEAFF
TRBV2	TRBJ2-1	CASSPDRASYNEQFF
TRBV28	TRBJ2-3	CASSTRGGGTDTQYF
TRBV11-2	TRBJ1-1	CASSKTGWITEAFF
TRBV21-1	TRBJ1-5	CASSKIRREGNGGNQPQHF
TRBV3-1/TRBV3-2	TRBJ1-1	CASSRAQNTEAFF
TRBV5-5	TRBJ2-5	CASSSNVGGETQYF
TRBV7-8	TRBJ1-3	CASSEQNLSGNTIYF
TRBV4-1	TRBJ2-5	CASSHPGQYQETQYF
TRBV5-1	TRBJ2-1	CASSSDRGSYNEQFF
TRBV3-1/TRBV3-2	TRBJ1-6	CASSQEGQGGPLHF
TRBV18	TRBJ2-1	CASSPLGQRYNEQFF
TRBV28	TRBJ1-3	CASSFEERGNTIYF
TRBV6-5	TRBJ2-2	CASSYSPQGTFGELFF